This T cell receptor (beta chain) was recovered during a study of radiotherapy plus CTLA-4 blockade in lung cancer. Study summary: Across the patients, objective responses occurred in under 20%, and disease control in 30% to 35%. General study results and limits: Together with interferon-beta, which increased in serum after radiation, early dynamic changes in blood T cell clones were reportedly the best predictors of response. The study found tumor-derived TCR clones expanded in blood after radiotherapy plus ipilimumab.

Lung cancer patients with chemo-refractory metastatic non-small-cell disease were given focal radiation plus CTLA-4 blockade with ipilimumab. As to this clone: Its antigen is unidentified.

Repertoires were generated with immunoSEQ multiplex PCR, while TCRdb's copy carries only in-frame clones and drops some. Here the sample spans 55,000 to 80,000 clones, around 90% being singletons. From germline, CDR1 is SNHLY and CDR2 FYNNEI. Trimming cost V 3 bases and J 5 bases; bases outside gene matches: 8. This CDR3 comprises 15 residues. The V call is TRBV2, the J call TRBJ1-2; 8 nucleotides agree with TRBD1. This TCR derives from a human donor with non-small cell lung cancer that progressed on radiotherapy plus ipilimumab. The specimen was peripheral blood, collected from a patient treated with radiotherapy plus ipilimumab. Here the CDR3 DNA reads TGTGCCAGCAGTGATGGGGGACAGGCATATTATGGCTACACCTTC. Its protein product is CASSDGGQAYYGYTF.